Below, 14 T cell receptor beta chains from the same sample are listed, as sequenced in a study of blood T cell repertoires in COVID-19. Clones were sequenced by immunoSEQ multiplex PCR, and TCRdb holds only the in-frame ones, with some missing. Found here are approximately 270,000 clones, around 89% of them singletons; the top ten hold around 6.6%. Sequencing was carried out using peripheral blood. Receptors originate from a woman under 40 with COVID-19, enrolled during active disease.

This chain uses TRBV29-1 with TRBJ2-3; weak D call: TRBD1 (5 bases). The germline V gene encodes CDR1 SQVTM and CDR2 ANQGSEA. The CDR3 is 13 residues long. V dropped 5 bases and J dropped 5 bases, with 14 bases sitting between them. For the CDR3, the DNA is TGCAGCGTTACGGGTGGGGCGGAAGATACGCAGTATTTT. Encoded protein: CSVTGGAEDTQYF.

This clone was detected only once. The gene calls are TRBV6-4 and TRBJ1-1, with 9 bases lining up with TRBD1. Germline lookup yields CDR1 MRHNA and CDR2 SNTAGT. CDR3 length: 14 residues. V lost 10 bases and J lost 3; bases outside the gene matches: 9. CDR3 in amino acids: CATGVQGADTEAFF. Here the CDR3 DNA reads TGTGCCACTGGAGTACAGGGGGCGGACACTGAAGCTTTCTTT.

This clone was recorded only once. The same CDR3 is also encoded by other DNA sequences in this sample. The genes are TRBV9 and TRBJ2-2; TRBD2 matches at 8 bases. The CDR3 has 15 residues. The J segment lost 4 bases and the V segment lost 0 bases, leaving 2 bases of the junction unmatched. Per the germline V gene, CDR1 is SGDLS and CDR2 is YYNGEE. For the CDR3, the DNA is TGTGCCAGCAGCGTAGGGCTAGCGGGCACCGGGGAGCTGTTTTTT. Its protein is CASSVGLAGTGELFF.

V gene TRBV24-1 combines with J gene TRBJ2-5, with a tentative D call TRBD2 (6 bases). V lost 9 bases to trimming and J lost 2 bases, with 12 bases between them. Germline loops: CDR1 KGHDR, CDR2 SFDVKD. CDR3 length equals 13 residues. In nucleotides, the CDR3 is TGTGCCACCTCGGAGGGCCATCAAGAGACCCAGTACTTC. This codes for CATSEGHQETQYF.

The V call is TRBV7-2, the J call TRBJ1-3; D is uncertain. Germline assignment: CDR1 SGHTA and CDR2 FQGNSA. CDR3 length: 14 residues. V was shortened by 2 bases and J by 0 bases, with 5 bases between the two germline ends. Here the CDR3 reads CASSLSLSGNTIYF. Written as DNA, the CDR3 is TGTGCCAGCAGCTTATCCCTCTCTGGAAACACCATATATTTT.

This chain joins TRBV5-1 and TRBJ1-6; 10 bases match TRBD1. After removal of 0 bases from V and 6 bases from J, the junction contained 3 bases not matched to a gene. CDR3 size: 16 residues. Germline loops: CDR1 SGHRS, CDR2 YFSETQ. The CDR3 reads CASSLGGTGVNSPLHF. Here the CDR3 DNA reads TGCGCCAGCAGCTTGGGGGGGACAGGGGTTAATTCACCCCTCCACTTT. The full variable domain, completed using reference TRBV5-1 and TRBJ1-6, is KAGVTQTPRYLIKTRGQQVTLSCSPISGHRSVSWYQQTPGQGLQFLFEYFSETQRNKGNFPGRFSGRQFSNSRSEMNVSTLELGDSALYLCASSLGGTGVNSPLHFGNGTRLTVT.

The genes are TRBV11-3 and TRBJ2-5, with 8 bases identical to TRBD1. This CDR3 region has 16 residues. The V gene's germline CDR1 is SGHNT and CDR2 YENEEA. After removal of 4 bases from V and 5 bases from J, the junction contained 12 bases not matched to a gene. CDR3: CASSSRTGLISETQYF. The CDR3 nucleotides read TGTGCCAGCAGCTCTAGGACAGGGTTAATCTCCGAGACCCAGTACTTC.

V usage is TRBV19 and J usage is TRBJ2-1, with 13 bases that match TRBD2. Looked up from germline, CDR1 is LNHDA and CDR2 is SQIVND (reference sequence). This CDR3 region has 16 residues. V trimming: 5 bases; J trimming: 9 bases; junction bases outside the gene matches: 10. In DNA, the CDR3 is TGTGCCAGTAGTCCTGGGACTAGCGGGGTCTTCGTTGAGCAGTTCTTC. This gives the protein CASSPGTSGVFVEQFF.

The J gene is TRBJ2-3, the V gene TRBV15, with D possibly TRBD1 on 6 matching bases. Trimming took off 0 bases at V and 0 bases at J, with 7 bases between the two ends. The CDR3 runs to 15 residues. Germline V gene lookup returns CDR1 LNHNV and CDR2 YYDKDF (reference sequence). The CDR3 DNA is TGTGCCACCAGCAGAGATAGGGGGAGCACAGATACGCAGTATTTT. Residues: CATSRDRGSTDTQYF.

The V gene is TRBV7-2, the J gene TRBJ2-7; a possible D gene is TRBD2 (5 bases). The ends were cut back, 4 bases at V and 5 bases at J, with 9 bases in the middle. Per the germline V gene, CDR1 is SGHTA and CDR2 is FQGNSA. The CDR3 totals 12 residues. The DNA for the CDR3 is TGTGCCAGCAGCTCACTAGGCCACGAGCAGTACTTC. Amino acid sequence: CASSSLGHEQYF.

The rearrangement uses TRBV6-2 or TRBV6-3 and TRBJ2-1; 9 nucleotides line up with TRBD2. The CDR3 sequence is 19 residues long. CDR1 and CDR2 (germline): MNHEY, SVGEGT. V trimming: 0 bases; J trimming: 2 bases; junction bases outside the gene matches: 11. The DNA of the CDR3 is TGTGCCAGCAGTTACTCGAGTTTAGCGGGAGTATCTCCCTACAATGAGCAGTTCTTC. It translates to CASSYSSLAGVSPYNEQFF.

The gene calls are TRBV6-2 or TRBV6-3 and TRBJ1-1; TRBD1 agrees at 7 bases. CDR3 length: 16 residues. Losses at the gene ends were 2 bases for V and 2 bases for J; bases not matched to a gene: 8. Germline lookup yields CDR1 MNHEY and CDR2 SVGEGT. The CDR3 nucleotides are TGTGCCAGCAGTTACCAGTGGAGGGGGCTTAACACTGAAGCTTTCTTT. Translating gives CASSYQWRGLNTEAFF.

This chain links TRBV19 with TRBJ2-2; 7 nucleotides line up with TRBD2. V trimming: 5 bases; J trimming: 7 bases; junction bases outside the gene matches: 4. The CDR3 totals 13 residues. Germline values: CDR1 LNHDA, CDR2 SQIVND (reference sequence). CDR3 DNA: TGTGCCAGTAGTCCGCGGGGGTTCGGGGAGCTGTTTTTT. It specifies CASSPRGFGELFF. The whole variable domain, filled in from reference TRBV19 and TRBJ2-2, reads DGGITQSPKYLFRKEGQNVTLSCEQNLNHDAMYWYRQDPGQGLRLIYYSQIVNDFQKGDIAEGYSVSREKKESFPLTVTSAQKNPTAFYLCASSPRGFGELFFGEGSRLTVL.

V gene TRBV7-2 combines with J gene TRBJ1-4; D is perhaps TRBD1 (5 bases). V was trimmed by 2 bases and J by 7 bases, leaving 8 bases between them. This CDR3 is 13 amino acids long. From germline, CDR1 is SGHTA and CDR2 FQGNSA. CDR3 coding DNA: TGTGCCAGCAGCTTATCGGGGGGTGAAAAACTGTTTTTT. Translation gives CASSLSGGEKLFF.